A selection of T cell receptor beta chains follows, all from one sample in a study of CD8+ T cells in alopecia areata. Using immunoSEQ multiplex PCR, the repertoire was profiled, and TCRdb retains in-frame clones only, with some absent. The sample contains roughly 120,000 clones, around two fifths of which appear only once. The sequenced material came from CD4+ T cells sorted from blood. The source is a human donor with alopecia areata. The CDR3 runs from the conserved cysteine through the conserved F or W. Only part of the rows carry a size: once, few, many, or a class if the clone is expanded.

CDR3: CAISGRQAQDVNEQYF
size: few
V: TRBV10-3

CDR3: CASSIAGQGEQFF
size: few
V: TRBV19

CDR3: CAWNRQGLNEQFF
size: -
V: TRBV30

CDR3: CASSFDRDDEQFF
size: -
V: TRBV5-1

CDR3: CASSLFTSGRADTQYF
size: -
V: TRBV27

CDR3: CASSFPGTGVYF
size: -
V: TRBV7-9

CDR3: CASSPPGVAATYF
size: few
V: TRBV5-1

CDR3: CASSSGVWTDTQYF
size: few
V: TRBV28

CDR3: CASSYGGAETQYF
size: once
V: TRBV6-6

CDR3: CASSLQEPSYGYTF
size: -
V: TRBV5-1

CDR3: CASSLGGLAETQYF
size: -
V: TRBV7-2

CDR3: CASSLISPGEETQYF
size: few
V: TRBV28

CDR3: CSVEGRGSAEAFF
size: few
V: TRBV29-1

CDR3: CAWGAGNYNEQFF
size: -
V: TRBV30

CDR3: CASSPRGGQSYNEQFF
size: -
V: TRBV4-1

CDR3: CASSFETSGRATDTQYF
size: few
V: TRBV7-9

CDR3: CSPARRLNTEAFF
size: -
V: TRBV29-1

CDR3: CSVLTVSGQPQHF
size: -
V: TRBV29-1

CDR3: CASSLAAHNEQFF
size: few
V: TRBV7-2

CDR3: CASSANPGERSPLHF
size: -
V: TRBV18

CDR3: CASSPVSSARPDTQYF
size: -
V: TRBV5-1

CDR3: CASSLGTSVSQETQYF
size: -
V: TRBV11-2

CDR3: CASTRLGQGGGYTF
size: -
V: TRBV27

CDR3: CASSVRRGDEQFF
size: once
V: TRBV9

CDR3: CASSLTTGSSGANVLTF
size: once
V: TRBV5-1

CDR3: CSARGVGGYTF
size: few
V: TRBV20-1

CDR3: CASSQTGPGGTQETQYF
size: -
V: TRBV4-1

CDR3: CAWGKPPGQPQHF
size: -
V: TRBV30